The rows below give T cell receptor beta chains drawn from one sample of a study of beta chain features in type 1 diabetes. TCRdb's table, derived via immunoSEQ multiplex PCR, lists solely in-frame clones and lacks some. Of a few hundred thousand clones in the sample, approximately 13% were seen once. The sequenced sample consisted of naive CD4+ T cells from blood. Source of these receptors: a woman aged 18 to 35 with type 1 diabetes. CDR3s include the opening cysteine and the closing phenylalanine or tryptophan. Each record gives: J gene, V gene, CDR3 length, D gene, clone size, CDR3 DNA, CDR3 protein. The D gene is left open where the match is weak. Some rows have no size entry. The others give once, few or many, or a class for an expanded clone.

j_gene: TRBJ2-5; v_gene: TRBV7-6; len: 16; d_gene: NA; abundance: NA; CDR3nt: TGTGCCAGCACGCGGCGTGTGGCGAGTCGCCAAGAGACCCAGTACTTC; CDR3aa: CASTRRVASRQETQYF
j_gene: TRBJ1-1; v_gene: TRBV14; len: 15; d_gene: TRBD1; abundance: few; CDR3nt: TGTGCCAGCAGAGGACAGGGGGCCTTTGGAACTGAAGCTTTCTTT; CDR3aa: CASRGQGAFGTEAFF
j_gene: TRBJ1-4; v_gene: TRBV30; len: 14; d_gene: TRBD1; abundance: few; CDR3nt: TGTGCCCATTCGCGGACAGGCGGTAATGAAAAACTGTTTTTT; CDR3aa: CAHSRTGGNEKLFF
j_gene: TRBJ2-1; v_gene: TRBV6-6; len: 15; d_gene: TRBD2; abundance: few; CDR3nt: TGTGCCAGCAGTACAACCCCCTGGGAGGGGAAGGGGCAGTTCTTC; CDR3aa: CASSTTPWEGKGQFF
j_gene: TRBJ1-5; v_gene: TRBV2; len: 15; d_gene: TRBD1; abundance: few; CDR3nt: TGTGCCAGCAGTGTTGGCGGACAGGCCAATCAGCCCCAGCATTTT; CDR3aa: CASSVGGQANQPQHF
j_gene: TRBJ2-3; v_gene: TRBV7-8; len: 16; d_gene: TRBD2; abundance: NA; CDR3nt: TGTGCCAGCAGCTCCTCTGGACTAGCGGGAGTTGGTACGCAGTATTTT; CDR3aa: CASSSSGLAGVGTQYF
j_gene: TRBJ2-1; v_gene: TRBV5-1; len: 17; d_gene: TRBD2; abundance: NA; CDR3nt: TGCGCCAGCAGCTTGGTGGCGAATCTAGCGGGAGTCAATGAGCAGTTCTTC; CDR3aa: CASSLVANLAGVNEQFF
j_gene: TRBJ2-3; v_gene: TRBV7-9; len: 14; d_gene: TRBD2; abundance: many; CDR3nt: TGTGCCAGCAACGTACTAGCGGGCACAGATACGCAGTATTTT; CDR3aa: CASNVLAGTDTQYF
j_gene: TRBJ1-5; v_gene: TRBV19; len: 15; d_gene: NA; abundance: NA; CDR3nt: TGTGCCAGTACCGGGACACGGACAGCCCATCAGCCCCAGCATTTT; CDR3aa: CASTGTRTAHQPQHF
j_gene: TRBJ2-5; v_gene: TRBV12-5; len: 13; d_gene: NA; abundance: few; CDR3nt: TGTGCTAGTGCCACACTAGCAGGTGAGACCCAGTACTTC; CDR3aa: CASATLAGETQYF
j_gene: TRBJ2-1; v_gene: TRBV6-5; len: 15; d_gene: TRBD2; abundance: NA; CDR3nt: TGTGCCAGCGAAAAGAGGACTAGCGGTTACAATGAGCAGTTCTTC; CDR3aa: CASEKRTSGYNEQFF
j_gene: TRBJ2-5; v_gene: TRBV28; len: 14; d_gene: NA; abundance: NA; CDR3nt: TGTGCCAGCAGTTTCCTCGGGAGTGGGGAGACCCAGTACTTC; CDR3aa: CASSFLGSGETQYF
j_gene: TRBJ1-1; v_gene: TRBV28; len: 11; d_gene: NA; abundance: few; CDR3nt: TGTGCCAGCGGCCTTCACACTGAAGCTTTCTTT; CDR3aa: CASGLHTEAFF
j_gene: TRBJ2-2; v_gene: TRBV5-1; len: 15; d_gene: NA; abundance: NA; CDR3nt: TGCGCCAGCAGCTTGTTTAGCGACAACACCGGGGAGCTGTTTTTT; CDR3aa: CASSLFSDNTGELFF
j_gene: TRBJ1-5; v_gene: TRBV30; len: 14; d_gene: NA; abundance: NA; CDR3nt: TGTGCCTGGAGTCCAGGGGCGAGCAATCAGCCCCAGCATTTT; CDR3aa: CAWSPGASNQPQHF
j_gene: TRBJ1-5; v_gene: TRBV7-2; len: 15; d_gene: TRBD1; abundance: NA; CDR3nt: TGTGCCAGCAGCTCCGGACAGGGGAGGGACCAGCCCCAGCATTTT; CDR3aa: CASSSGQGRDQPQHF
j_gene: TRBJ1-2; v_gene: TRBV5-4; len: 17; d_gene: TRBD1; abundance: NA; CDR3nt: TGTGCCAGCAGCTTGATGGGACAGGGTTACGGGGCCTATGGCTACACCTTC; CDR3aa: CASSLMGQGYGAYGYTF
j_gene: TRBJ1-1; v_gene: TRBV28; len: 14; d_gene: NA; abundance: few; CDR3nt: TGTGCCAGCAGACTGAGCGGGGGGAACACTGAAGCTTTCTTT; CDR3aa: CASRLSGGNTEAFF
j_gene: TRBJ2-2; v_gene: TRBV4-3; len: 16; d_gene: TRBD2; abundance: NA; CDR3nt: TGCGCCAGCAGCCAAGCTCCGGGACTAGGCGGCGGGGAGCTGTTTTTT; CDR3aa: CASSQAPGLGGGELFF
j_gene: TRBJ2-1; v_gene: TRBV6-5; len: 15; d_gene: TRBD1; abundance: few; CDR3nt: TGTGCCAGCAGTCCGACAGGGGGTGCCTACAATGAGCAGTTCTTC; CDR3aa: CASSPTGGAYNEQFF
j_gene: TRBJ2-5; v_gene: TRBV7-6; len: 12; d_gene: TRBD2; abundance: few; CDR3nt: TGTGCCAGCAGCTCCGGGGGGGAGACCCAGTACTTC; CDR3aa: CASSSGGETQYF
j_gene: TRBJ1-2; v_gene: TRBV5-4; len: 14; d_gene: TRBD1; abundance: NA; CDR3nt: TGTGCCAGCAGCTTCGGACAGGCACGCTATGGCTACACCTTC; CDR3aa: CASSFGQARYGYTF
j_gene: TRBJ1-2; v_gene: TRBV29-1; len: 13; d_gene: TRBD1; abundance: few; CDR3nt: TGCAGCGTAGACAGGGGATCTAACTATGGCTACACCTTC; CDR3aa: CSVDRGSNYGYTF
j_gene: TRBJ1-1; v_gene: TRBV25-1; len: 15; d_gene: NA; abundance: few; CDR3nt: TGTGCCAGCAGTCAGGCATCCCGGACTGCCACTGAAGCTTTCTTT; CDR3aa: CASSQASRTATEAFF
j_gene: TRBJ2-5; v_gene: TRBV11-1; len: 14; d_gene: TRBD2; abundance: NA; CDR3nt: TGTGCCAGCAGTCCGGGGGAGGGCCGAGAGACCCAGTACTTC; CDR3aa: CASSPGEGRETQYF
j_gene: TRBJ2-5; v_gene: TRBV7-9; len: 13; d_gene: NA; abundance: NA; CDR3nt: TGTGCCAGCCGCTTGCGACAGCAAGAGACCCAGTACTTC; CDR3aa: CASRLRQQETQYF
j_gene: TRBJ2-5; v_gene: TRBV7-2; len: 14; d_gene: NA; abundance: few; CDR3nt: TGTGCCAGCAGCTTAGGCCAGGGGATCGAGACCCAGTACTTC; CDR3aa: CASSLGQGIETQYF
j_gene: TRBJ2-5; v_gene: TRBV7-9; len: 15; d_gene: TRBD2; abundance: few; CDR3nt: TGTGCCAGCAGCTTAGGCGGACTAGCTAGGGAGACCCAGTACTTC; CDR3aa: CASSLGGLARETQYF
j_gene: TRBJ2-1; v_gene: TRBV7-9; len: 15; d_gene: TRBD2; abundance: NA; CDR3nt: TGTGCCAGCAGCTTAGGACTAGCGGGTCACAATGAGCAGTTCTTC; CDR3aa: CASSLGLAGHNEQFF
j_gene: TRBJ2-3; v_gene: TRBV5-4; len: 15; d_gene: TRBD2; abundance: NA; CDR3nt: TGTGCCAGCAGCCGGACTAGCCGGGGCACAGATACGCAGTATTTT; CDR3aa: CASSRTSRGTDTQYF
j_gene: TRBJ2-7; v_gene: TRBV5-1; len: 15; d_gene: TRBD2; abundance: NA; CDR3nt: TGCGCCAGCAGCTTGGAGGCGGGAGGCTTCTACGAGCAGTACTTC; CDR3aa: CASSLEAGGFYEQYF
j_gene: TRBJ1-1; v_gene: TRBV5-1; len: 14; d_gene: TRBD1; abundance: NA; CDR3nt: TGCGCCAGCAGCCAGGGACAGCCGGGGACTGAAGCTTTCTTT; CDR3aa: CASSQGQPGTEAFF
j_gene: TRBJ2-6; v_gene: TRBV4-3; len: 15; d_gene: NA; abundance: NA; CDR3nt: TGCGCCAGCAGCCAAGGTCAGGCCGGGGCCAACGTCCTGACTTTC; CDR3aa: CASSQGQAGANVLTF
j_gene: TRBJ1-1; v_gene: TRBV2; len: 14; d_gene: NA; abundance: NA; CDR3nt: TGTGCCAGCATATTCCGGGGGATGAACACTGAAGCTTTCTTT; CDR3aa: CASIFRGMNTEAFF
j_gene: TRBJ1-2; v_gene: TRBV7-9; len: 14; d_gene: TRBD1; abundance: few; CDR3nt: TGTGCCAGCAGCTCCGACAGGGAAAACTATGGCTACACCTTC; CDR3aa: CASSSDRENYGYTF
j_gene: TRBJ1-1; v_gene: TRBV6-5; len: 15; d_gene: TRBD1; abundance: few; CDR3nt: TGTGCCAGCAGTTCTGGACAGGGTTGGAACACTGAAGCTTTCTTT; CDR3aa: CASSSGQGWNTEAFF
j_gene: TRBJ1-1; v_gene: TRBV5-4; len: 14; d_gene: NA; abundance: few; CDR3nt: TGTGCCAGCAGCTTGGGGGGCGTGAACACTGAAGCTTTCTTT; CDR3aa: CASSLGGVNTEAFF
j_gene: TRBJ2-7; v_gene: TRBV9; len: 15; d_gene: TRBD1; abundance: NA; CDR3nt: TGTGCCAGCAGCGTAGAACAGGGGGCAGGGTACGAGCAGTACTTC; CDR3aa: CASSVEQGAGYEQYF
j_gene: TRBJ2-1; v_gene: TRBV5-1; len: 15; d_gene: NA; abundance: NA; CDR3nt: TGCGCCAGCAGCTTGGAGGTAACTAGCTACAATGAGCAGTTCTTC; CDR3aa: CASSLEVTSYNEQFF
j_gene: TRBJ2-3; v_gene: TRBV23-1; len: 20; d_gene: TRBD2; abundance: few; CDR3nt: TGCGCCAGCAGTCAGTTAGCAGCTAGCGGAAAAATAAAAAGGGCGGATACGCAGTATTTT; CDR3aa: CASSQLAASGKIKRADTQYF
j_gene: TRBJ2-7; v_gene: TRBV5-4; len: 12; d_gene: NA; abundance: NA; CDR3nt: TGTGCCAGCAGCTTGGCAGGGTTCGAGCAGTACTTC; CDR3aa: CASSLAGFEQYF
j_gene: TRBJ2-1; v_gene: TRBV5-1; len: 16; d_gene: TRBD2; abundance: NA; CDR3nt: TGCGCCAGCAGCTTAGGGACTAGCGGGAGCTACAATGAGCAGTTCTTC; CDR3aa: CASSLGTSGSYNEQFF
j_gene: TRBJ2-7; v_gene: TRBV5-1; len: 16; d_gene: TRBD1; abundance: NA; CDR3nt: TGCGCCAGCAGCTTGAAGGGCAGGGGGAGCTCCTACGAGCAGTACTTC; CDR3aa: CASSLKGRGSSYEQYF
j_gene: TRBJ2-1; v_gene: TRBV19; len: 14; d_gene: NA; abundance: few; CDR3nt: TGTGCCAGTAGTATGGGCCTAGCCCGCAATGAGCAGTTCTTC; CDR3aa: CASSMGLARNEQFF
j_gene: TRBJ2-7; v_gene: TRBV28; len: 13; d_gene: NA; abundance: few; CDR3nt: TGTGCCAGCGCCTCGGGAGCCTTCTACGAGCAGTACTTC; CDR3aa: CASASGAFYEQYF
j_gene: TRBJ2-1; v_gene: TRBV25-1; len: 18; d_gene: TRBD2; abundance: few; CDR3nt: TGTGCCAGCAGCCTTGGGGGTAGAGGGACTAGCGGATCCAATGAGCAGTTCTTC; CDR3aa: CASSLGGRGTSGSNEQFF
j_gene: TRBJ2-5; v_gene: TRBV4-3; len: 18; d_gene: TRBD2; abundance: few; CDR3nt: TGCGCCAGCAGCCAAGACCTCGTAAGCGGGGACTTACAAGAGACCCAGTACTTC; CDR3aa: CASSQDLVSGDLQETQYF
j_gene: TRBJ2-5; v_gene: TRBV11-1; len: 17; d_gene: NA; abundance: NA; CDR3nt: TGTGCCAGCAGCTTGCAATCCCTTGCCGGGAGTAGGGAGACCCAGTACTTC; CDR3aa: CASSLQSLAGSRETQYF
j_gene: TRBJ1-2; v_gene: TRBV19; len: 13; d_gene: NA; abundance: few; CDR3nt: TGTGCCAGTAGTATAGTTGGGGGCAGGAGCTACACCTTC; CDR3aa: CASSIVGGRSYTF
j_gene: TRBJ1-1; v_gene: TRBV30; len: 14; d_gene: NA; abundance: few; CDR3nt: TGTGCCTGGGCCGTGTGGAGGACGAACACTGAAGCTTTCTTT; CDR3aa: CAWAVWRTNTEAFF
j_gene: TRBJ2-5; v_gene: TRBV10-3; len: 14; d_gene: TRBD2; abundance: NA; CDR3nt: TGTGCCATCAGTAGGCGGGAGGAGGGAGAGACCCAGTACTTC; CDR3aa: CAISRREEGETQYF
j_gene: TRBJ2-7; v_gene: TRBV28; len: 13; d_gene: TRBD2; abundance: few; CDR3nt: TGTGCCATCCAGCGGGAGGTCTCCTACGAGCAGTACTTC; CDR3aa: CAIQREVSYEQYF
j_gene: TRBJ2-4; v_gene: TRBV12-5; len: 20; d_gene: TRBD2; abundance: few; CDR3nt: TGTGCTAGTGGTTTGACTATAGCGGGACCACGGCCCTCGGCCAAAAACATTCAGTACTTC; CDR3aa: CASGLTIAGPRPSAKNIQYF
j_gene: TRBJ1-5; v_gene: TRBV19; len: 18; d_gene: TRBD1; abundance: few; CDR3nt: TGTGCCAGTACCCCGACAGGGAACCAAATTTATAGCAATCAGCCCCAGCATTTT; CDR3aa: CASTPTGNQIYSNQPQHF
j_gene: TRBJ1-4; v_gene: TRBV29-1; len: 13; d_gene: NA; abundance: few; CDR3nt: TGCAGCGTTGATCCAGGGGTTGACGAAAAACTGTTTTTT; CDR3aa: CSVDPGVDEKLFF
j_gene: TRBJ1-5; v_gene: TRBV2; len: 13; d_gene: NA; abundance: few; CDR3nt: TGTGCCACTAACAGGAATAGCAATCAGCCCCAGCATTTT; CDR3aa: CATNRNSNQPQHF